This is a list of T cell receptor beta chains from one sample in a study of blood T cell repertoires in COVID-19. Libraries were prepared by immunoSEQ multiplex PCR; TCRdb keeps only in-frame clonotypes and omits some of them. The sample includes around 300,000 clones, more than 75% of them seen just once. Source material: peripheral blood. Receptors originate from a woman in her 50s with active or convalescent COVID-19. The CDR3 runs from the conserved cysteine through the conserved F or W. Fields, in order: D gene, clone size, J gene, CDR3 length, V gene, CDR3 DNA, CDR3 protein. D genes are given only for firm matches. A clone size is listed for some rows: how often the clone was seen (once, few, many), or a class if it is expanded.

D gene: TRBD2
clone size: NA
J gene: TRBJ2-7
CDR3 length: 15
V gene: TRBV7-2
CDR3 DNA: TGTGCCAGCAGCTTAGAAGCGGGGGCCACCTACGAGCAGTACTTC
CDR3 protein: CASSLEAGATYEQYF

D gene: NA
clone size: NA
J gene: TRBJ1-2
CDR3 length: 13
V gene: TRBV27
CDR3 DNA: TGTGCCAGCAGTTTTCAAGGAGGCTATGGCTACACCTTC
CDR3 protein: CASSFQGGYGYTF

D gene: TRBD1
clone size: NA
J gene: TRBJ1-1
CDR3 length: 18
V gene: TRBV7-9
CDR3 DNA: TGTGCCAGCAGCTTAGGGTTGGGGGCAGGGGGCTCTGACACTGAAGCTTTCTTT
CDR3 protein: CASSLGLGAGGSDTEAFF

D gene: NA
clone size: NA
J gene: TRBJ1-5
CDR3 length: 14
V gene: TRBV7-2
CDR3 DNA: TGTGCCAGCAGCTTAAAGGGGGGCAATCAGCCCCAGCATTTT
CDR3 protein: CASSLKGGNQPQHF

D gene: NA
clone size: once
J gene: TRBJ2-5
CDR3 length: 16
V gene: TRBV7-9
CDR3 DNA: TGTGCCAGCAGCTTAGCGGGCAGCGGGCCTCAAGAGACCCAGTACTTC
CDR3 protein: CASSLAGSGPQETQYF

D gene: NA
clone size: NA
J gene: TRBJ2-5
CDR3 length: 15
V gene: TRBV4-3
CDR3 DNA: TGCGCCAGCAGCCAAGATCGAGGGCTCCGGGAGACCCAGTACTTC
CDR3 protein: CASSQDRGLRETQYF

D gene: NA
clone size: NA
J gene: TRBJ1-3
CDR3 length: 15
V gene: TRBV4-2
CDR3 DNA: TGTGCCAGCAGCCAAGAGGGAGGGGCTGGAAACACCATATATTTT
CDR3 protein: CASSQEGGAGNTIYF

D gene: TRBD1
clone size: NA
J gene: TRBJ1-6
CDR3 length: 16
V gene: TRBV7-2
CDR3 DNA: TGTGCCAGCACAGGACAGGGAAGCTCCTATAATTCACCCCTCCACTTT
CDR3 protein: CASTGQGSSYNSPLHF

D gene: NA
clone size: NA
J gene: TRBJ2-6
CDR3 length: 16
V gene: TRBV6-4
CDR3 DNA: TGTGCCAGCAGTGATGGGCAGGGGACTGGGGCCAACGTCCTGACTTTC
CDR3 protein: CASSDGQGTGANVLTF

D gene: NA
clone size: NA
J gene: TRBJ2-7
CDR3 length: 14
V gene: TRBV11-1
CDR3 DNA: TGTGCCAGCAGCTTGGCCCTGACTGGATACGAGCAGTACTTC
CDR3 protein: CASSLALTGYEQYF

D gene: NA
clone size: NA
J gene: TRBJ1-5
CDR3 length: 15
V gene: TRBV18
CDR3 DNA: TGTGCCAGCTCACCTGCAGGGGACCCCAATCAGCCCCAGCATTTT
CDR3 protein: CASSPAGDPNQPQHF

D gene: TRBD1
clone size: NA
J gene: TRBJ2-1
CDR3 length: 16
V gene: TRBV25-1
CDR3 DNA: TGTGCCAGCAGTGAATCCTGGGGGACAGGGGTCAATGAGCAGTTCTTC
CDR3 protein: CASSESWGTGVNEQFF

D gene: TRBD1
clone size: NA
J gene: TRBJ1-2
CDR3 length: 16
V gene: TRBV7-9
CDR3 DNA: TGTGCCAGCAGCTTACTGGGACAGGGGCTAAACTATGGCTACACCTTC
CDR3 protein: CASSLLGQGLNYGYTF

D gene: NA
clone size: NA
J gene: TRBJ1-1
CDR3 length: 13
V gene: TRBV2
CDR3 DNA: TGTGCCAGCAATCGGGGTAGGAGGGCTGAAGCTTTCTTT
CDR3 protein: CASNRGRRAEAFF

D gene: NA
clone size: NA
J gene: TRBJ2-1
CDR3 length: 13
V gene: TRBV5-1
CDR3 DNA: TGCGCCAGCAGCTTGGGTGGGGACTATGAGCAGTTCTTC
CDR3 protein: CASSLGGDYEQFF

D gene: NA
clone size: NA
J gene: TRBJ2-6
CDR3 length: 14
V gene: TRBV11-3
CDR3 DNA: TGTGCCAGCAGCTTGCTATATGGGGCCAACGTCCTGACTTTC
CDR3 protein: CASSLLYGANVLTF